The sequence of this T cell receptor (beta chain) was determined in a study of T-cell memory formation after mild COVID-19. V trimming: 3 bases; J trimming: 0 bases; junction bases outside the gene matches: 4. The CDR3 length is 15 residues. Germline values: CDR1 MGHRA, CDR2 YSYEKL. One entry per CDR3 protein, called by TCRdb with MiXCR from the 5' RACE reads. The data hold almost 350,000 distinct CDR3 sequences, with 20% to 25% observed a single time. The sample taken for sequencing was PBMCs or a T cell subset sorted from them (not recorded which). The V gene is TRBV4-1, the J gene TRBJ1-1; 7 nucleotides line up with TRBD1. The sequence was obtained from a man younger than 35 who had mild COVID-19 (a few samples of this study predate the infection). Cell type and time point are not known. CDR3 in DNA: TGCGCCAGCAGCCATCATGGGACAGTGAACACTGAAGCTTTCTTT. This encodes CASSHHGTVNTEAFF.